Below, 11 T cell receptor beta chains from the same sample are listed, as sequenced in a study of blood T cell repertoires in COVID-19. Clones were read by immunoSEQ multiplex PCR, and TCRdb kept only the in-frame ones, dropping some. The sample consists of under 95,000 clones, 75% to 90% of them appearing once. Specimen: peripheral blood. Receptors originate from an elderly woman with acute or convalescent COVID-19.

The V gene is TRBV2, the J gene TRBJ1-5; perhaps TRBD1 as D (6 bases). Trimming pared 8 bases from V and 6 bases from J, leaving 20 bases between. CDR3 length: 15 residues. CDR1 SNHLY and CDR2 FYNNEI come from the germline V gene. The CDR3 region has the DNA TGTGCCAGCCGCCCAGACAGGTCCTCATCTCAGCCCCAGCATTTT. Its protein is CASRPDRSSSQPQHF.

The J gene is TRBJ1-5, the V gene TRBV3-1 (or the pseudogene TRBV3-2); maybe TRBD1 (5 bases). Trimming took off 1 base at V and 11 bases at J, with 6 bases between the two ends. The germline V gene encodes CDR1 LGHDT and CDR2 YNNKEL (reference sequence). CDR3 length: 11 amino acids. This CDR3 is CASSQGQTQHF. The CDR3 DNA sequence: TGTGCCAGCAGCCAAGGACAGACCCAGCATTTT.

This clone was picked up one time. This sequence joins TRBV12-3 or TRBV12-4 and TRBJ1-5, with TRBD1 matching over 7 bases. This CDR3 is built from 13 residues. V lost 5 bases to trimming and J lost 9 bases; unmatched junction nucleotides: 7. CDR3 DNA: TGTGCCAGCAGTCCCCAGGGGGATGGGCCCCAGCATTTT. Translating it yields CASSPQGDGPQHF.

J is TRBJ1-3 and V is TRBV5-1; D is uncertain. The CDR3 extends over 14 amino acids. Per the germline V gene, CDR1 is SGHRS and CDR2 is YFSETQ. The V end lost 0 bases, the J end lost 2 bases, and 6 bases lay between the germline ends. Written as DNA, the CDR3 is TGCGCCAGCAGCTTGGACTCGGCTGGAAACACCATATATTTT. Translating it yields CASSLDSAGNTIYF.

The CDR3 sequence is CASSPLGGGANTGELFF. Here the CDR3 DNA reads TGTGCCAGCAGCCCCCTTGGCGGGGGGGCCAACACCGGGGAGCTGTTTTTT. This sequence joins TRBV3-1 (or the pseudogene TRBV3-2) and TRBJ2-2; 9 bases match TRBD2. CDR3 size: 17 residues. V lost 4 bases, J lost 2 bases, and 8 bases stayed unmatched. CDR1 and CDR2 from the germline V gene are LGHDT and YNNKEL (reference sequence).

This rearrangement joins TRBV5-4 to TRBJ1-3; D is perhaps TRBD1 (6 bases). Germline CDR1 SGHNT, CDR2 YYREEE (reference sequence). This CDR3 has 17 residues. V lost 3 bases, J lost 2 bases, and 18 bases lay in between. The CDR3 reads CASSSPATGTTGNTIYF. CDR3 nucleotide sequence: TGTGCCAGCAGCTCCCCGGCAACAGGGACCACTGGAAACACCATATATTTT.

This chain joins TRBV28 and TRBJ1-2; a weak D match, TRBD1 (5 bases). This CDR3 comprises 14 residues. V was pared by 7 bases and J by 1 base, with 13 bases between. The germline CDR1 and CDR2 sequences are MDHEN and SYDVKM. In nucleotides, the CDR3 is TGTGCCAGCAACCGCGGGGACCATAACTATGGCTACACCTTC. It yields the protein CASNRGDHNYGYTF.

The chain couples TRBV9 to TRBJ1-6; TRBD1 matches 9 bases. The ends lost 4 bases at V and 7 bases at J; junction bases unmatched: 3. The CDR3 totals 14 residues. Germline V lookup: CDR1 SGDLS, CDR2 YYNGEE. CDR3 region: CASSPGTGNSPLHF. The CDR3 bases are TGTGCCAGCAGCCCTGGGACAGGGAATTCACCCCTCCACTTT.

The V gene is TRBV10-3, the J gene TRBJ1-2; unclear D gene. V was cut by 0 bases and J by 2 bases, with 10 bases left in between. The CDR3 has 15 residues. In germline, CDR1 is ENHRY, CDR2 SYGVKD. CDR3 in DNA: TGTGCCATCAGTGAGTCGAGGCAGCCGAACTATGGCTACACCTTC. Translated: CAISESRQPNYGYTF.

This sequence joins TRBV10-3 and TRBJ1-2; 8 nucleotides match TRBD1. The V segment lost 10 bases and the J segment 4 bases; nucleotides outside the gene matches: 8. This CDR3 is 13 amino acids long. CDR1 and CDR2 (germline): ENHRY, SYGVKD. The CDR3 DNA reads as TGTGCCAACAAACAGGGGACAGGCTATGGCTACACCTTC. This gives the protein CANKQGTGYGYTF.

This chain joins TRBV11-2 and TRBJ2-5; 8 bases align to TRBD2. This CDR3 has 15 amino acids. Germline CDR1 SGHAT, CDR2 FQNNGV. Trimming cost V 5 bases and J 4 bases; bases outside gene matches: 9. The CDR3, as DNA: TGTGCCAGCAGCCCGGGGGGGGCGCGAGGAGAGACCCAGTACTTC. The encoded protein is CASSPGGARGETQYF.